This section outlines one T cell receptor beta chain sequence together with its context. A clone one base away is much larger, so this may be a read error. Here the CDR3 omits its conserved ending phenylalanine or tryptophan, so a read error is the likely source. This sample was taken from a study of CDR3 diversity in severe acne. One entry per CDR3 protein results from TCRdb running MiXCR on the PCR reads. The profile covers 85,000 to 120,000 distinct CDR3 sequences, with roughly 51% appearing a single time and over 10% taken by the ten largest. The CDR3 is 17 amino acids. Looked up from germline, CDR1 is MDHEN and CDR2 is SYDVKM. J lost 3 bases, V lost 6 bases, and 14 bases had no gene match.

The clonotype was recovered from a male donor with acne. J is TRBJ2-7 and V is TRBV28; 10 nucleotides line up with TRBD1. Sample: blood. The CDR3 is CASRSPPGQGMVYEQYL. DNA for the CDR3: TGTGCCAGCAGATCCCCTCCGGGACAGGGGATGGTCTACGAGCAGTACTTG.